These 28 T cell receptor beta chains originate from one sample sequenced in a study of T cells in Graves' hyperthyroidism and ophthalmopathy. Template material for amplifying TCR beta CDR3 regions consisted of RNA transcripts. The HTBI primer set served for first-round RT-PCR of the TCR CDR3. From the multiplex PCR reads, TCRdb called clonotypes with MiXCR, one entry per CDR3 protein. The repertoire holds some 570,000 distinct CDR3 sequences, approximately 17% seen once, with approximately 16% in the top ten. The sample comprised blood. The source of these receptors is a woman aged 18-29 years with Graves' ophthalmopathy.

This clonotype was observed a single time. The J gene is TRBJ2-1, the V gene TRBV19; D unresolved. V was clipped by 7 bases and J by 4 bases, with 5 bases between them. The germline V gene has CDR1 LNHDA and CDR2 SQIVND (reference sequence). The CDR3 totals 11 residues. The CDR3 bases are TGTGCCAGTAAACGGTACAATGAGCAGTTCTTC. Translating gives CASKRYNEQFF.

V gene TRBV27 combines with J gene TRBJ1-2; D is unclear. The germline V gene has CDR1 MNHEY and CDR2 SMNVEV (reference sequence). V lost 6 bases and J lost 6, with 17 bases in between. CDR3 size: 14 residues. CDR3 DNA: TGTGCCAGCAGGCCTCCCGGGGTAGGACATGGCTACACCTTC. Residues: CASRPPGVGHGYTF.

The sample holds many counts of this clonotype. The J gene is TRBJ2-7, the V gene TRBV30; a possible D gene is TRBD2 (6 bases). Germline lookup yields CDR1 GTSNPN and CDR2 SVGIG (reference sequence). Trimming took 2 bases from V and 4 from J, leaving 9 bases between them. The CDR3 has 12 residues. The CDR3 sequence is CAWSKAGYEQYF. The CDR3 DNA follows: TGTGCCTGGAGTAAGGCGGGATACGAGCAGTACTTC.

This CDR3 reads CASSVVAGENTEAFF. The CDR3 DNA is TGTGCCAGCAGCGTAGTCGCGGGGGAGAACACTGAAGCTTTCTTT. The chain is built from TRBV9 and TRBJ1-1; D is possibly TRBD1 (5 bases). The CDR3 sequence is 15 residues long. Trimming took off 0 bases at V and 1 base at J, with 10 bases between the two ends. Germline V CDR1 and CDR2: SGDLS, YYNGEE.

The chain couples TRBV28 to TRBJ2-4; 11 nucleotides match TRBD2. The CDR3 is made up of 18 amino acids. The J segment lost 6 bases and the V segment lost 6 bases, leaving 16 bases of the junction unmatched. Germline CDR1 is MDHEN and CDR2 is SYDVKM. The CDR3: CASSSGLAGPPTGNIQYF. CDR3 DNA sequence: TGTGCCAGCAGCTCTGGACTAGCGGGCCCCCCGACGGGAAACATTCAGTACTTC.

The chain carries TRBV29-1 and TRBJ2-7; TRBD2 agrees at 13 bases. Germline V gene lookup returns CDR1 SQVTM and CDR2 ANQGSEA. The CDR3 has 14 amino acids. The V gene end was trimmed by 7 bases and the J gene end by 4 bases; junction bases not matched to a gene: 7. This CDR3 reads CSAKEGLAGYEQYF. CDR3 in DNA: TGCAGCGCCAAGGAGGGACTAGCGGGGTACGAGCAGTACTTC.

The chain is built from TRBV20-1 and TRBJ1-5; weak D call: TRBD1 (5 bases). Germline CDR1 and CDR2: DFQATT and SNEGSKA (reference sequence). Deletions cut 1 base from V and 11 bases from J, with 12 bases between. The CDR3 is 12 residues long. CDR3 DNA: TGCAGTGCTAGAGGTCCCGGGGGGGCCCAGCATTTT. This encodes CSARGPGGAQHF.

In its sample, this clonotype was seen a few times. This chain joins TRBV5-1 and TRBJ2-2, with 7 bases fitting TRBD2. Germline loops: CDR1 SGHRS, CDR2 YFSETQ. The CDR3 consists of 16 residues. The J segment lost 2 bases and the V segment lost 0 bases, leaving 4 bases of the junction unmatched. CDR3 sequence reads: CASSLVASGNTGELFF. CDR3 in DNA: TGCGCCAGCAGCTTGGTAGCTAGCGGAAACACCGGGGAGCTGTTTTTT.

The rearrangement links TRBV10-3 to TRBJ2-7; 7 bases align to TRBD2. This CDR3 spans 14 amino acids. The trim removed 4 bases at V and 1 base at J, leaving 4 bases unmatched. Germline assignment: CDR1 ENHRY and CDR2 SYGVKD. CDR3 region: CAISVGGGSYEQYF. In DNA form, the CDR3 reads TGTGCCATCAGTGTAGGCGGGGGTTCCTACGAGCAGTACTTC.

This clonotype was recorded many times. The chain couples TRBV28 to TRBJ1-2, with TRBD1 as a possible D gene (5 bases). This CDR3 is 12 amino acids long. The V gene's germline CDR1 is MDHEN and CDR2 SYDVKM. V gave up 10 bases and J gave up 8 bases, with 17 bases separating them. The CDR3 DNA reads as TGTGCCACTCTCACCGACGGGGACGGCTACACCTTC. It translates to CATLTDGDGYTF.

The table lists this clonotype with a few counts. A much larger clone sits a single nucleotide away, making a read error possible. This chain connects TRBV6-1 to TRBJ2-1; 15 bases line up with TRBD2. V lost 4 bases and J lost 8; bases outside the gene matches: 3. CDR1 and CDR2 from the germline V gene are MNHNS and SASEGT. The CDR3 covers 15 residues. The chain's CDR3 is CASSGTSGGADEQFF. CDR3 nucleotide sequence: TGTGCCAGCAGTGGGACTAGCGGGGGGGCCGATGAGCAGTTCTTC.

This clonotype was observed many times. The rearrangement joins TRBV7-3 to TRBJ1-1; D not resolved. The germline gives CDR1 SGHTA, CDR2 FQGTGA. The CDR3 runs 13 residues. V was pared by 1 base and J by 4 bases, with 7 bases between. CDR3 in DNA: TGTGCCAGCAGCTTAAGAGGGAGCACTGAAGCTTTCTTT. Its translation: CASSLRGSTEAFF.

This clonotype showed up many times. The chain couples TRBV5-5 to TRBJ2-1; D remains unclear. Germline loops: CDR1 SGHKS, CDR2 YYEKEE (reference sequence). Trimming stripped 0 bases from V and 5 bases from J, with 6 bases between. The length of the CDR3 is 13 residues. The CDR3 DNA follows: TGTGCCAGCAGCTTGGAGGCAGACAATGAGCAGTTCTTC. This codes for CASSLEADNEQFF.

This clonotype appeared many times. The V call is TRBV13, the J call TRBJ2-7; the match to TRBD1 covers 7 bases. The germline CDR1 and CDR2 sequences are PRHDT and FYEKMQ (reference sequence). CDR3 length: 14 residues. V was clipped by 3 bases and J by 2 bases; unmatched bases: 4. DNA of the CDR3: TGTGCCAGCAGCTTGAAGGGGGCAACCTACGAGCAGTACTTC. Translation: CASSLKGATYEQYF.

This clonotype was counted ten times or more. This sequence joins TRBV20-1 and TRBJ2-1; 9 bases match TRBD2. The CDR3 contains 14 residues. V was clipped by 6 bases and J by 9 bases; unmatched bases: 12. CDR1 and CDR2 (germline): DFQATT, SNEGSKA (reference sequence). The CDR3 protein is CSASSGRPVGEQFF. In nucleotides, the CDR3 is TGCAGTGCCTCGAGCGGGAGGCCCGTCGGTGAGCAGTTCTTC.

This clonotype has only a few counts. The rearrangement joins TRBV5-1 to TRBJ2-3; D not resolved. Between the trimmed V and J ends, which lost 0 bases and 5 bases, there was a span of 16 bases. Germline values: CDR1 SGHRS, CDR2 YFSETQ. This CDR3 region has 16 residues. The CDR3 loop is CASSLAFGRAEDTQYF. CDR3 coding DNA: TGCGCCAGCAGCTTGGCCTTTGGTAGGGCGGAAGATACGCAGTATTTT. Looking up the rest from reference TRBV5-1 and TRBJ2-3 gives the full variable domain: KAGVTQTPRYLIKTRGQQVTLSCSPISGHRSVSWYQQTPGQGLQFLFEYFSETQRNKGNFPGRFSGRQFSNSRSEMNVSTLELGDSALYLCASSLAFGRAEDTQYFGPGTRLTVL.

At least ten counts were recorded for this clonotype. The CDR3 is CSARVPDRDYEQYF. For the CDR3, the DNA is TGCAGTGCTAGGGTCCCCGACAGGGACTACGAGCAGTACTTC. V gene TRBV20-1 combines with J gene TRBJ2-7; 7 nucleotides agree with TRBD1. Germline trimming cut 3 bases from V and 3 bases from J; bases unmatched to any gene: 8. Germline CDR1 and CDR2: DFQATT and SNEGSKA (reference sequence). The CDR3 is 14 residues long.

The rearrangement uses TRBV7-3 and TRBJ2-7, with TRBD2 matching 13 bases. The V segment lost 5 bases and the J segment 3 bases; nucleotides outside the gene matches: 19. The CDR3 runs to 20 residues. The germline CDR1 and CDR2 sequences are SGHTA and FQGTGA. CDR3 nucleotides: TGTGCCAGCAGCCCCCTCGGGGGTGGACTAGCGGGAGCAAGGGACTACGAGCAGTACTTC. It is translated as CASSPLGGGLAGARDYEQYF.

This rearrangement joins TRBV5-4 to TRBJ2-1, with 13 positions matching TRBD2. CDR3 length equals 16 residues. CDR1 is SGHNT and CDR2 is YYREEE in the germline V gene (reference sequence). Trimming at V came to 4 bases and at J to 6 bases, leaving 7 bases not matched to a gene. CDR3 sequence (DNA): TGTGCCAGCAGCACACTAGCGGGGGGGCTTCTCAATGAGCAGTTCTTC. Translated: CASSTLAGGLLNEQFF.

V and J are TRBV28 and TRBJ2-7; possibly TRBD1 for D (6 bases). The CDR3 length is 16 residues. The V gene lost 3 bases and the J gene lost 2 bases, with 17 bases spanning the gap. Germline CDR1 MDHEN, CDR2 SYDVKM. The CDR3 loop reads CASSFNAGATPYEQYF. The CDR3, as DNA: TGTGCCAGCAGTTTTAACGCAGGGGCTACTCCCTACGAGCAGTACTTC.

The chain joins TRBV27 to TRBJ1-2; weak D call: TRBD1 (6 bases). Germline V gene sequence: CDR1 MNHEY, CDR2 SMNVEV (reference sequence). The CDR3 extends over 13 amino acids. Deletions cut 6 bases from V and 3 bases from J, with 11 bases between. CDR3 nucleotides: TGTGCCAGCAGCCCAGGGGACGACTATGGCTACACCTTC. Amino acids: CASSPGDDYGYTF.

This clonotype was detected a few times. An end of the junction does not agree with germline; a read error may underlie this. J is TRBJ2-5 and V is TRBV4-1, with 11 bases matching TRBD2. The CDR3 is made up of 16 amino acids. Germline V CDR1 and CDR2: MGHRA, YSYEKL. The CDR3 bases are TGTGCCAGCAGCCAAGTATCGACTAGCGGGAAAGAGACCCAGTACTTC. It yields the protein CASSQVSTSGKETQYF.

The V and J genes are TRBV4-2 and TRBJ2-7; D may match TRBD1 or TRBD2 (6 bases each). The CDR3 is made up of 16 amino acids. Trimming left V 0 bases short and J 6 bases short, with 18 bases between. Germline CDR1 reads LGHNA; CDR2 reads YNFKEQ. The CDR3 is CASSQDDLAGDSEQYF. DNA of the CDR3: TGTGCCAGCAGCCAAGATGACCTGGCAGGGGACTCCGAGCAGTACTTC.

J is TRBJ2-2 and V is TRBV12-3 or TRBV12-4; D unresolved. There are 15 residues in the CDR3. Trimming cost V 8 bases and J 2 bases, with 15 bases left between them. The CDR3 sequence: CASLSRDTNTGELFF. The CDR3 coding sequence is TGTGCCAGCCTAAGTAGGGATACAAACACCGGGGAGCTGTTTTTT.

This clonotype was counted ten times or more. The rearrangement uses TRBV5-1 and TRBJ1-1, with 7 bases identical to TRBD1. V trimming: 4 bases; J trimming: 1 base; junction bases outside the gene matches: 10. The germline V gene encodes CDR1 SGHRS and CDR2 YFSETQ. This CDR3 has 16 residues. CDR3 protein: CASSRGQAPSNTEAFF. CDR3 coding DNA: TGCGCCAGCAGCCGAGGACAGGCCCCCTCGAACACTGAAGCTTTCTTT.

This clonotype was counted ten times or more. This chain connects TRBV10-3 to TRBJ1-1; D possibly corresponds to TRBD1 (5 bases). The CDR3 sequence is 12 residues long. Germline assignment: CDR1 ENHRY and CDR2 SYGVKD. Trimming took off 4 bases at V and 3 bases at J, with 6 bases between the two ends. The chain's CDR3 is CAISAQDTEAFF. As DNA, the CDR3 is TGTGCCATCAGTGCACAGGACACTGAAGCTTTCTTT.

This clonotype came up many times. CDR3 nucleotides: TGTGCCAGCAGTTCGTGGACTAGAGACGATGAGCAGTTCTTC. Translating it yields CASSSWTRDDEQFF. The rearrangement joins TRBV27 to TRBJ2-1, with 7 bases lining up with TRBD2. The germline CDR1 and CDR2 sequences are MNHEY and SMNVEV (reference sequence). The CDR3 spans 14 residues. V was pared by 4 bases and J by 8 bases, with 8 bases of the junction left unmatched.

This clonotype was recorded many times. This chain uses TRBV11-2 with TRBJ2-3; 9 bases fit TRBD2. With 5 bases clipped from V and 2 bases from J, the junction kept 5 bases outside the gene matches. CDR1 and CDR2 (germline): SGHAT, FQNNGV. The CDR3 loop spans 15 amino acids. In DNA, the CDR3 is TGTGCCAGCAGCCGGATAGCGGGGGACACAGATACGCAGTATTTT. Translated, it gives CASSRIAGDTDTQYF.